Shown below are 9 T cell receptor beta chains from a single sample sequenced in a study of blood T cells in healthy people across ages. A second PCR, run for about 7 to 11 cycles, used a sample-barcoded 5' primer plus a J-beta primer mix. TCRdb recomputed calls from the 5' RACE reads with MiXCR, one row per CDR3 protein. The sample includes about 780,000 distinct CDR3 sequences, roughly 60% of them seen just once. The material sequenced was blood. Source of these receptors: a man aged 25-40 years in good health.

The chain is built from TRBV5-1 and TRBJ2-3; no reliable D call. The CDR3 loop spans 12 amino acids. Germline CDR1 SGHRS, CDR2 YFSETQ. The V gene lost 3 bases and the J gene lost 10 bases, with 12 bases spanning the gap. Here the CDR3 reads CASSWAQDSQYF. For the CDR3, the DNA is TGCGCCAGCAGCTGGGCCCAGGATTCGCAGTATTTT. The full variable domain, completed using reference TRBV5-1 and TRBJ2-3, is KAGVTQTPRYLIKTRGQQVTLSCSPISGHRSVSWYQQTPGQGLQFLFEYFSETQRNKGNFPGRFSGRQFSNSRSEMNVSTLELGDSALYLCASSWAQDSQYFGPGTRLTVL.

The gene calls are TRBV6-1 and TRBJ2-7; TRBD2 matches at 8 bases. This CDR3 is 13 amino acids long. Germline V lookup: CDR1 MNHNS, CDR2 SASEGT. V lost 7 bases to trimming and J lost 5 bases; unmatched junction nucleotides: 7. CDR3 sequence (DNA): TGTGCCAGCAAACCGGGACTAGAGAACGAGCAGTACTTC. It specifies CASKPGLENEQYF.

The V call is TRBV7-2, the J call TRBJ2-7; 8 bases line up with TRBD1. CDR3 length: 14 amino acids. The junction had 5 bases not matched to a gene; V was cut back by 4 bases and J by 3 bases. The germline gives CDR1 SGHTA, CDR2 FQGNSA. The CDR3 sequence: CASSYGTGLYEQYF. The DNA of the CDR3 is TGTGCCAGCAGCTACGGGACAGGACTCTACGAGCAGTACTTC.

As regards this clonotype: At one end the junction does not follow the germline gene, possibly because of a read error. The rearrangement links TRBV10-3 to TRBJ2-5; a weak D match, TRBD2 (6 bases). Per the germline V gene, CDR1 is ENHRY and CDR2 is SYGVKD. The CDR3 extends over 14 amino acids. CDR3 sequence reads: CAFSAGPGVYEQYF. The DNA for the CDR3 is TGTGCCTTCAGTGCGGGACCGGGGGTGTATGAGCAGTACTTC.

This clonotype was seen more than once but under ten times. V is TRBV6-6 and J is TRBJ2-7, with D possibly TRBD1 on 6 matching bases. V was clipped by 6 bases and J by 0 bases, with 15 bases between them. The length of the CDR3 is 15 residues. The germline V gene encodes CDR1 MNHNY and CDR2 SVGAGI (reference sequence). The CDR3 here is CASRLQGFSSYEQYF. The CDR3 nucleotides read TGTGCCAGCAGGCTACAGGGCTTTAGCTCCTACGAGCAGTACTTC.

The rearrangement joins TRBV10-3 to TRBJ2-5; D remains ambiguous. The DNA end is a closer match to TRBJ2-7, so the J assignment may be wrong. The V gene's germline CDR1 is ENHRY and CDR2 SYGVKD. This CDR3 comprises 14 residues. The CDR3 DNA is TGTGCCATCAGTGAGATGGCCGCCACCTACGAGCAGTACTTC. It specifies CAISEMAATYEQYF.

Of note for this clonotype: An end of the junction differs from the germline gene, which may be a read error. The chain joins TRBV7-3 to TRBJ2-1, with TRBD2 as a possible D gene (7 bases). The germline V gene encodes CDR1 SGHTA and CDR2 FQGTGA. The CDR3 is made up of 14 amino acids. CDR3: CASSLAGAWNGQFF. The DNA of the CDR3 is TGTGCCAGCAGCTTAGCGGGGGCCTGGAATGGGCAGTTCTTC.

This clonotype was detected only once. The chain carries TRBV5-1 and TRBJ2-4; D may be TRBD1 (6 bases). The last part of the DNA fits TRBJ2-7 better; the J call may be wrong. CDR1 and CDR2 (germline): SGHRS, YFSETQ. The CDR3 spans 13 residues. CDR3 in amino acids: CASSRQVTYEQYF. CDR3 DNA sequence: TGCGCCAGCAGCAGACAGGTTACCTACGAGCAGTACTTC.

The chain links TRBV4-3 to TRBJ2-6; D gene unclear. Between the trimmed V and J ends, which lost 0 bases and 1 base, there was a span of 10 bases. The CDR3 consists of 17 residues. In germline, CDR1 is LGHNA, CDR2 YSLEER. CDR3 protein: CASSQDGSSSGANVLTF. The CDR3 nucleotides read TGCGCCAGCAGCCAAGATGGGTCTTCTTCTGGGGCCAACGTCCTGACTTTC.